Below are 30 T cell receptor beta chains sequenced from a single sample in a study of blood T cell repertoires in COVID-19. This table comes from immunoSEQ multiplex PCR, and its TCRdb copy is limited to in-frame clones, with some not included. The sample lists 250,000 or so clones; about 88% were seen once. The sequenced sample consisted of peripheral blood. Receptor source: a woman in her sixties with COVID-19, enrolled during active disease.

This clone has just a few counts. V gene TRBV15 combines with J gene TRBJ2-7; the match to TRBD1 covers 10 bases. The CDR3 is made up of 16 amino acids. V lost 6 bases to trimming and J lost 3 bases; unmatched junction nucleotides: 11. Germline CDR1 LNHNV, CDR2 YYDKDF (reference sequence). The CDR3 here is CATSKDTTGGVYEQYF. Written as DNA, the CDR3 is TGTGCCACCAGTAAGGACACGACAGGGGGCGTCTACGAGCAGTACTTC.

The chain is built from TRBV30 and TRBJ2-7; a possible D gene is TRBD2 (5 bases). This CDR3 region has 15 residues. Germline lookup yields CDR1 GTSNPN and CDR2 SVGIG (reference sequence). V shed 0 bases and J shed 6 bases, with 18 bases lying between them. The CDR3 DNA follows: TGTGCCTGGAGTGTAAATCCGGGGTTCGTTGGCGAGCAGTACTTC. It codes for CAWSVNPGFVGEQYF.

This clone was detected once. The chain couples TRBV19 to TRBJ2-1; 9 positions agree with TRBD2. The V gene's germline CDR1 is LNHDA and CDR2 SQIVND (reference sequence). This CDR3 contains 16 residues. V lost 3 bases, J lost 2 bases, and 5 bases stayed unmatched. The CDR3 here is CASSIGAGGTYNEQFF. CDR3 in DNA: TGTGCCAGTAGTATCGGAGCGGGAGGCACCTACAATGAGCAGTTCTTC.

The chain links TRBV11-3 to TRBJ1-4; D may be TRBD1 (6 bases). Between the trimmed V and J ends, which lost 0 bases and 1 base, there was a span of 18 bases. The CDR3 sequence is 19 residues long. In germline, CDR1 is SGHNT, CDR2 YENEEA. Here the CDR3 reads CASSLDPGQSGGTNEKLFF. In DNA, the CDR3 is TGTGCCAGCAGCTTAGATCCCGGACAGTCGGGGGGAACTAATGAAAAACTGTTTTTT.

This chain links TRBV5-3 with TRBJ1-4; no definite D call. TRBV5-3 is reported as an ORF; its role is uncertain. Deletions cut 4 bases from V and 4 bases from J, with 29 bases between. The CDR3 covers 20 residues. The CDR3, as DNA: TGTGCCAGAAGCCCCAAAATCGGGCGGGTTCGACGGCCAGGTAATGAAAAACTGTTTTTT. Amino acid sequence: CARSPKIGRVRRPGNEKLFF.

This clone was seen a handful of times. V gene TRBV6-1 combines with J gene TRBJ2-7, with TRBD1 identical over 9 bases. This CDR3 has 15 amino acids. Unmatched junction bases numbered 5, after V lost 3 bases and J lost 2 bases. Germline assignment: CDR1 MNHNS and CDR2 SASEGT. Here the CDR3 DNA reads TGTGCCAGCAGTGAGGGGACAGGGTGGGCCTACGAGCAGTACTTC. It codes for CASSEGTGWAYEQYF.

CDR3 amino acids: CASSYGLAFSNEQFF. The CDR3 DNA reads as TGTGCCAGCAGTTACGGACTAGCGTTTTCCAATGAGCAGTTCTTC. The V and J genes are TRBV6-2 or TRBV6-3 and TRBJ2-1, with 9 positions matching TRBD2. Germline assignment: CDR1 MNHEY and CDR2 SVGEGT. The CDR3 extends over 15 amino acids. The junction had 5 bases not matched to a gene; V was cut back by 2 bases and J by 6 bases.

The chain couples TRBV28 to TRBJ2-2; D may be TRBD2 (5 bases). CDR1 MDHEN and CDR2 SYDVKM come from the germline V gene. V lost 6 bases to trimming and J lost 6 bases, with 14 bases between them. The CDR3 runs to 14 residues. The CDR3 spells CASRSGDRAGELFF. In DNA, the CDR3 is TGTGCCAGCAGGTCCGGGGATCGGGCCGGGGAGCTGTTTTTT.

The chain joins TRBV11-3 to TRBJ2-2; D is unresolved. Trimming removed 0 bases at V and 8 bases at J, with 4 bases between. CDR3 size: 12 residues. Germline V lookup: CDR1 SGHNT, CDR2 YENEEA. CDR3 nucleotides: TGTGCCAGCAGCTTAGAGAGGGGGGAGCTGTTTTTT. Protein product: CASSLERGELFF.

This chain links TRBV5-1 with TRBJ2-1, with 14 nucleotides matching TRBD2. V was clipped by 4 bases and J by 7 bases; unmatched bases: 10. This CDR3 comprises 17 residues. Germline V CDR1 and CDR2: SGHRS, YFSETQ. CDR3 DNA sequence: TGCGCCAGCAGCAGAGGACTAGCGGGAGGTCTCGGGAATGAGCAGTTCTTC. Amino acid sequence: CASSRGLAGGLGNEQFF.

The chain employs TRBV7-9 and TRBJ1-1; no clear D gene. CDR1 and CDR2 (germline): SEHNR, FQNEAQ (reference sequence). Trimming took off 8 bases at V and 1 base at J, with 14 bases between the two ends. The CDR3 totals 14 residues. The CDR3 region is CASSDWPKNTEAFF. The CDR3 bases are TGTGCCAGCTCGGACTGGCCCAAGAACACTGAAGCTTTCTTT.

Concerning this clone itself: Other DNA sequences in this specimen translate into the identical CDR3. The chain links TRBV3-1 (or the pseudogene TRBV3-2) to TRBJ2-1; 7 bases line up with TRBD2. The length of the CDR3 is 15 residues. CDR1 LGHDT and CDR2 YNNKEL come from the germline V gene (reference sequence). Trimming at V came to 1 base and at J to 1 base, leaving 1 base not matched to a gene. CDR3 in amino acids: CASSQGGGSYNEQFF. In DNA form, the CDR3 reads TGTGCCAGCAGCCAAGGGGGGGGGTCCTACAATGAGCAGTTCTTC.

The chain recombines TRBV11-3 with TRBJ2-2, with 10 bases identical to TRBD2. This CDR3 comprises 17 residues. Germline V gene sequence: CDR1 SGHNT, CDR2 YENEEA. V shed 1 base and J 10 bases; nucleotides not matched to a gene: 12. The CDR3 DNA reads TGTGCCAGCAGCTTAGGACTAGCGGGCCCAAACAATGAGGAGCTGTTTTTT. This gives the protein CASSLGLAGPNNEELFF.

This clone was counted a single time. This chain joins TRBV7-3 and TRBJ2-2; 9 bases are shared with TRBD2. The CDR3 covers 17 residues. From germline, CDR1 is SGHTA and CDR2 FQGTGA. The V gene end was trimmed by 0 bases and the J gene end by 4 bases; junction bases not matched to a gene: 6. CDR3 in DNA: TGTGCCAGCAGCTTAACGAAGTTAGCGGGGGCCACCGGGGAGCTGTTTTTT. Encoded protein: CASSLTKLAGATGELFF. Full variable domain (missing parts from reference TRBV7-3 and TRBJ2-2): GAGVSQTPSNKVTEKGKYVELRCDPISGHTALYWYRQSLGQGPEFLIYFQGTGAADDSGLPNDRFFAVRPEGSVSTLKIQRTERGDSAVYLCASSLTKLAGATGELFFGEGSRLTVL.

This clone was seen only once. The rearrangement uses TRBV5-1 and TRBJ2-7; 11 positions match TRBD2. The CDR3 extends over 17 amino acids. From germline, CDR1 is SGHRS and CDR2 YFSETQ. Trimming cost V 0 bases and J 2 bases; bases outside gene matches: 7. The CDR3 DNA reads TGCGCCAGCAGCTTGGTAACTAGCGGGAGCGGGGCCTACGAGCAGTACTTC. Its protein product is CASSLVTSGSGAYEQYF.

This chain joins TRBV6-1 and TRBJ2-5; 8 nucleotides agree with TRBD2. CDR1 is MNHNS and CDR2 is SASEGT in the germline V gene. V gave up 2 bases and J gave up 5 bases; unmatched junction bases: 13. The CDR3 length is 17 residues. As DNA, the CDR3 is TGTGCCAGCAGTGAATATGGTAGCGGGATTGGTGGGGAGACCCAGTACTTC. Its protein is CASSEYGSGIGGETQYF.

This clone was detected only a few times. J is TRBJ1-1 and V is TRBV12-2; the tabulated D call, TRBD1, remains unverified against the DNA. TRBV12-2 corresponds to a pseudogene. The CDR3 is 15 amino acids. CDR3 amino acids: CASRFPDRGDTEAFF. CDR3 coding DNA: TGTGCAAGTCGCTTCCCGGACAGGGGAGACACTGAAGCTTTCTTT.

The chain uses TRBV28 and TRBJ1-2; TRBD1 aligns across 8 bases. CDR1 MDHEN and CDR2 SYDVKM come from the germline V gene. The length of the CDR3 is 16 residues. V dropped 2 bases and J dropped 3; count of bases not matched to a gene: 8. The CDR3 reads CASSLAGQGAHYGYTF. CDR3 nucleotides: TGTGCCAGCAGTTTAGCAGGGCAGGGGGCCCACTATGGCTACACCTTC.

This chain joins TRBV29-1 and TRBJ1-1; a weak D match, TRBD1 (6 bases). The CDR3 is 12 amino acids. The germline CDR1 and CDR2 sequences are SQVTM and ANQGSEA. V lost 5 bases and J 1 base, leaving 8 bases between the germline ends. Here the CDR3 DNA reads TGCAGCGTTCGACAGGCGAACACTGAAGCTTTCTTT. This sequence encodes CSVRQANTEAFF.

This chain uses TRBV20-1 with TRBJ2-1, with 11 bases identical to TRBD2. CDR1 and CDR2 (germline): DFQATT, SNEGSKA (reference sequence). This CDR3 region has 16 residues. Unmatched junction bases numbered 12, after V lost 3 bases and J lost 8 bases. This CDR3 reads CSASPVAGGPRHEQFF. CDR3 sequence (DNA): TGCAGTGCTAGTCCCGTAGCGGGAGGGCCTAGGCATGAGCAGTTCTTC.

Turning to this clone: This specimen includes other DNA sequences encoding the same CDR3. CDR3: CASSPPGGSNQPQHF. CDR3 DNA: TGTGCCAGCTCACCACCGGGGGGGAGCAATCAGCCCCAGCATTTT. The rearrangement uses TRBV18 and TRBJ1-5; weak D call: TRBD1 (5 bases). There are 15 residues in the CDR3. The V gene's germline CDR1 is KGHSH and CDR2 LQKENI. V gave up 0 bases and J gave up 1 base, with 7 bases separating them. Looking up the rest from reference TRBV18 and TRBJ1-5 gives the full variable domain: NAGVMQNPRHLVRRRGQEARLRCSPMKGHSHVYWYRQLPEEGLKFMVYLQKENIIDESGMPKERFSAEFPKEGPSILRIQQVVRGDSAAYFCASSPPGGSNQPQHFGDGTRLSIL.

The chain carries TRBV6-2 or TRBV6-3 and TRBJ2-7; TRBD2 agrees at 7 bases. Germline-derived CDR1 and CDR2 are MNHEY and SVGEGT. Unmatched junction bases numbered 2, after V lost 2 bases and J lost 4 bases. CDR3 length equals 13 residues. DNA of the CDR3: TGTGCCAGCAGTTACAGCGGGATATACGAGCAGTACTTC. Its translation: CASSYSGIYEQYF.

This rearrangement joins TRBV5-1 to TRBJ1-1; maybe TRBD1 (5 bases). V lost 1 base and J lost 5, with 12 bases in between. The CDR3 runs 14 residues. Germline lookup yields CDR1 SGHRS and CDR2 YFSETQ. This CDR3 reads CASSLTQGATEAFF. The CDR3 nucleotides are TGCGCCAGCAGCTTGACTCAGGGCGCGACTGAAGCTTTCTTT.

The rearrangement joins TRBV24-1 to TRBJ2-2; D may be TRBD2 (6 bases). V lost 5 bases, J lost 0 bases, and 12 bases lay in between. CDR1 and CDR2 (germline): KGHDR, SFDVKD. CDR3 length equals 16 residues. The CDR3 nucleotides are TGTGCCACCAGTGGGAGGGGCGTCGCGAACACCGGGGAGCTGTTTTTT. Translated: CATSGRGVANTGELFF.

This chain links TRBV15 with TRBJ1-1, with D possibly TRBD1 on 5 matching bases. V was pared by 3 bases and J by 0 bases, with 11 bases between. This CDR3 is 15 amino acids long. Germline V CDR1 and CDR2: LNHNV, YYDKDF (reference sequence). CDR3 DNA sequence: TGTGCCACCAGCAGGCCCCGGGGGGTGAACACTGAAGCTTTCTTT. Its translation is CATSRPRGVNTEAFF.

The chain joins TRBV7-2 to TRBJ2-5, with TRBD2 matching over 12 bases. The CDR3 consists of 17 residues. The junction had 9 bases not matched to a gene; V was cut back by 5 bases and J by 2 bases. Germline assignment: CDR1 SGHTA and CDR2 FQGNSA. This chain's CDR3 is CASSRVRLAGGQETQYF. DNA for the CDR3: TGTGCCAGCAGCCGCGTTCGGCTAGCGGGAGGGCAAGAGACCCAGTACTTC.

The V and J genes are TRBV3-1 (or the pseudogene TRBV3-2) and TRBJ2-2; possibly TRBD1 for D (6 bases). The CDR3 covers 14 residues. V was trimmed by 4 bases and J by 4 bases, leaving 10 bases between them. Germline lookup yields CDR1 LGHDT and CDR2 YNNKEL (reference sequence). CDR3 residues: CASSRTAPTGELFF. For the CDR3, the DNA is TGTGCCAGCAGCCGGACAGCTCCCACCGGGGAGCTGTTTTTT.

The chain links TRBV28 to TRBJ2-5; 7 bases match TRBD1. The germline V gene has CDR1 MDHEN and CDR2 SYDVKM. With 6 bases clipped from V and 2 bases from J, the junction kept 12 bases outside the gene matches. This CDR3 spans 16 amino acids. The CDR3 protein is CASSLPRQGLQETQYF. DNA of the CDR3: TGTGCCAGCAGCCTCCCCAGACAGGGCCTGCAAGAGACCCAGTACTTC.

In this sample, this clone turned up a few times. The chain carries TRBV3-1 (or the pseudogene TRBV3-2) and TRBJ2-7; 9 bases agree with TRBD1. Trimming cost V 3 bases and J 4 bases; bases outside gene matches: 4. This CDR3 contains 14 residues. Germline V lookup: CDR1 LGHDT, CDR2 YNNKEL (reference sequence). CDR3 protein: CASSQGTGFYEQYF. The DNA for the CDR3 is TGTGCCAGCAGCCAGGGGACAGGGTTTTACGAGCAGTACTTC.

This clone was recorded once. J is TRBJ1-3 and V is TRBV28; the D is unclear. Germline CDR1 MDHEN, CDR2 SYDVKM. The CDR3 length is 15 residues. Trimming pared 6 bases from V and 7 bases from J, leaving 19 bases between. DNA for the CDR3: TGTGCCAGCAGGGGAGACCGGTTTGGTGGGAACACCATATATTTT. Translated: CASRGDRFGGNTIYF. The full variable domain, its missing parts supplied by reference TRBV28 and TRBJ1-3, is DVKVTQSSRYLVKRTGEKVFLECVQDMDHENMFWYRQDPGLGLRLIYFSYDVKMKEKGDIPEGYSVSREKKERFSLILESASTNQTSMYLCASRGDRFGGNTIYFGEGSWLTVV.